This T cell receptor (beta chain) was captured by sequencing in a study of T cell responses to AZD1222 COVID-19 vaccine. Clones were sequenced by immunoSEQ multiplex PCR, and TCRdb holds only the in-frame ones, with some missing. The data contain 110,000 to 150,000 clones, 92% of them singletons. Second-dose intervals near 4 or 12 weeks were combined. Study results and caveats: Among spike-specific TCRs, nearly half reportedly target unmutated variant regions. Spike-specific TCR breadth rose after two AZD1222 doses, and depth rose as well.

Concerning this clone itself: No antigen is known for it.

The sample in question was peripheral blood, obtained 28 days after the second AZD1222 dose. The TCR was taken from an adult who received the AZD1222 COVID-19 vaccine.

This CDR3 is CASSESRVRGRPGELFF. CDR3 bases: TGTGCCAGCAGTGAAAGCCGTGTCAGGGGGAGGCCCGGGGAGCTGTTTTTT. The J gene is TRBJ2-2, the V gene TRBV2; possibly TRBD1 for D (7 bases). Per germline, CDR1 SNHLY and CDR2 FYNNEI. The CDR3 contains 17 residues. The V gene lost 2 bases and the J gene lost 6 bases, with 19 bases spanning the gap.